This T cell receptor beta chain is drawn from a study of cytomegalovirus exposure and HLA in healthy donors. Whole-study findings and limits: An analysis was carried out at a later point. It showed that HLA-associated TCR beta chains were more clonally expanded than equally common non-associated chains. When the data were analyzed later, several of the most significant clusters appeared to be linked to common viral pathogens. A later analysis reportedly identified an Asian-associated ancestry cluster as carrying fewer N-insertions than the roughly 600-donor mean.

With 0 bases removed from V and 5 bases from J, the gap between germline ends came to 11 bases. From germline, CDR1 is MNHEY and CDR2 SVGAGI. This CDR3 region has 16 residues. Amplification used 60 Vbeta primers and 13 Jbeta primers. The data were produced by immunoSEQ multiplex PCR, yet TCRdb's version contains in-frame clones alone and is incomplete. The sample records about 180,000 clones, roughly 87% being singletons. About this clone itself: Its antigen is unidentified.

This sequence joins TRBV6-5 and TRBJ1-6; D perhaps matches TRBD1 (6 bases). The sequence derives from a woman aged 45-60 years in good health and CMV-seronegative. The sample comprised PBMCs. CDR3 nucleotide sequence: TGTGCCAGCAGTTACTCTCTGGACAGAAATAATTCACCCCTCCACTTT. Residues: CASSYSLDRNNSPLHF.